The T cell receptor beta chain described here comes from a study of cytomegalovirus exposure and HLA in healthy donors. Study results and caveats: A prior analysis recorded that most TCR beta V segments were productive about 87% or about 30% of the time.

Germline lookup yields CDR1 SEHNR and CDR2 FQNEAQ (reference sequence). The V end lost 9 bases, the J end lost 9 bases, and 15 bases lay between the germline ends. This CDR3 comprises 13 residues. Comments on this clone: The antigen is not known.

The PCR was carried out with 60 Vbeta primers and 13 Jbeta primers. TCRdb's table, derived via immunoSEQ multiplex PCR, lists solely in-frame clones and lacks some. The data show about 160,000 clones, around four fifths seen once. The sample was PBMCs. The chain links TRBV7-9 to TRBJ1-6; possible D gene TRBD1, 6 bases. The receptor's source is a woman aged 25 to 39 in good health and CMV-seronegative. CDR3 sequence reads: CASGVVDSSPLHF. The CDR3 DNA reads TGTGCCAGTGGGGTCGTGGACAGTTCACCCCTCCACTTT.